The rows below give T cell receptor beta chains drawn from one sample of a study of cytomegalovirus exposure and HLA in healthy donors. TCRdb keeps only in-frame clones here, not all; method: immunoSEQ multiplex PCR. The sample lists roughly 100,000 clones; 76% were seen once. Sequences were obtained from PBMCs. These receptors were taken from a man in his forties in good health and CMV-seronegative. The CDR3 runs from the conserved cysteine through the conserved F or W. Fields, in order: V gene, J gene, clone size, CDR3 protein. Not all rows give a size; the values are once, few, many and, for expanded clones, a class.

>TRBV19|TRBJ1-4|few
CASSITRATTNEKLFF
>TRBV28|TRBJ1-2|few
CASSVIERDYTF
>TRBV2|TRBJ2-1|.
CASSRESDEQFF
>TRBV6-5|TRBJ2-6|.
CASSYSTGANVLTF
>TRBV18|TRBJ2-3|.
CASSPPTGGLSDTQYF
>TRBV11-2|TRBJ2-7|.
CASSFGRAGVGYEQYF
>TRBV5-6|TRBJ1-4|.
CASSLTGSGEKLFF
>TRBV7-8|TRBJ1-3|few
CASSLPYFGNTIYF
>TRBV9|TRBJ1-2|.
CASSLQGASDYGYTF
>TRBV18|TRBJ2-7|once
CASSPPSGSVDEQYF
>TRBV18|TRBJ2-7|.
CASSSGTGGYEQYF
>TRBV7-8|TRBJ1-3|.
CASSLATRTAGNTIYF
>TRBV21-1|TRBJ2-7|.
CASSKNGDRDRGQSAAYEQYF
>TRBV19|TRBJ2-1|.
CASRTPQASGVENEQFF
>TRBV2|TRBJ2-7|.
CARGGGDFYEQYF
>TRBV4-1|TRBJ2-3|.
CASSQEAGATDTQYF
>TRBV7-2|TRBJ1-1|.
CASSFSRNTEAFF
>TRBV6-4|TRBJ2-3|.
CASSGTRGDTQYF
>TRBV11-2|TRBJ2-1|.
CASSLDLRDRARNEQFF
>TRBV7-2|TRBJ2-6|.
CASSLEGVSGANVLTF
>TRBV7-2|TRBJ2-1|few
CASSSKGLAASRDNEQFF
>TRBV18|TRBJ1-5|.
CASSLGVGTGLHF
>TRBV7-2|TRBJ2-7|.
CASSLGRSSYEQYF
>TRBV7-9|TRBJ1-6|few
CASSWDSLPSPLHF
>TRBV9|TRBJ1-1|.
CASSVLRENTEAFF
>TRBV27|TRBJ2-1|.
CASSSPRTSREAQFF
>TRBV7-2|TRBJ1-5|once
CASSVGQGRNQPQHF
>TRBV6-5|TRBJ1-4|.
CASSTMGQLNEKLFF
>TRBV4-3|TRBJ1-5|.
CASSRNRGQGQPQHF
>TRBV27|TRBJ2-5|.
CASSLLGVGGETQYF
>TRBV4-3|TRBJ2-5|.
CASSQWPATSGPQETQYF
>TRBV25-1|TRBJ1-2|.
CASSDYRDREYGYTF
>TRBV5-6|TRBJ2-3|.
CASSLVQSPDTQYF
>TRBV5-1|TRBJ2-7|.
CASSLGQSASYEQYF
>TRBV19|TRBJ2-3|.
CASSISSRTGSNTDTQYF
>TRBV27|TRBJ2-7|few
CASSFGQSYEQYF
>TRBV5-1|TRBJ2-1|.
CASSLVGAGGPYYNEQFF
>TRBV14|TRBJ2-7|few
CASSQTRTGKEQYF
>TRBV2|TRBJ2-5|once
CASKRGGQETQYF
>TRBV19|TRBJ2-3|.
CASRGRDRRTDTQYF
>TRBV9|TRBJ2-3|once
CASSAVQGYADTQYF